This record looks at one TCR beta chain sequence and its context. Its antigen is as yet unknown. Clones were read by immunoSEQ multiplex PCR, and TCRdb kept only the in-frame ones, dropping some. The sample lists about 160,000 clones; about 88% were seen once. This sample stems from a study of lymphopenia after photon versus proton radiotherapy. Notes on the study in general: Photon-treated patients lost naive T cells and TCR diversity; proton-treated stayed stable. Post-nadir diversity loss with photons came from oligoclonal expansion, particularly CD8+ Temra cells.

Trimming removed 2 bases at V and 6 bases at J, with 23 bases between. CDR3 length: 17 residues. Per germline, CDR1 SGHTS and CDR2 YDEGEE. Here the sequenced sample was peripheral blood, taken from a patient treated with photon-based radiotherapy. The sequence was collected from a middle-aged man with gastric cancer. The J gene is TRBJ2-5, the V gene TRBV5-8; D remains unclear. The CDR3 sequence is CASSFIGLTEGKKTQYF. For the CDR3, the DNA is TGTGCCAGCAGCTTTATCGGCTTGACCGAAGGAAAGAAGACCCAGTACTTC.